One and the same sample provided the 25 T cell receptor beta chains below, sequenced in a study of blood T cell repertoires in COVID-19. Profiling relied on immunoSEQ multiplex PCR, and the TCRdb table lists in-frame clones only, not all of them. The sample carries more than 150,000 clones, about 86% recorded once. Specimen: peripheral blood. Every receptor here comes from a man between 65 and 85 years old with active or convalescent COVID-19.

The chain recombines TRBV27 with TRBJ1-1; TRBD1 matches 9 bases. V lost 7 bases to trimming and J lost 3 bases; unmatched junction nucleotides: 6. CDR1 is MNHEY, CDR2 SMNVEV, per germline (reference sequence). This CDR3 has 14 residues. The CDR3 DNA sequence: TGTGCCAGCACTCCACAGGGGGCTTACACTGAAGCTTTCTTT. It is translated as CASTPQGAYTEAFF.

This clone appeared a few times. The chain employs TRBV9 and TRBJ1-1; D gene ambiguous. V lost 0 bases and J lost 3, with 12 bases in between. This CDR3 contains 15 residues. Germline CDR1 reads SGDLS; CDR2 reads YYNGEE. The CDR3 DNA sequence: TGTGCCAGCAGCGTAGGAACCGACTTTTACACTGAAGCTTTCTTT. Translated, it gives CASSVGTDFYTEAFF. The whole variable domain, filled in from reference TRBV9 and TRBJ1-1, reads DSGVTQTPKHLITATGQRVTLRCSPRSGDLSVYWYQQSLDQGLQFLIQYYNGEERAKGNILERFSAQQFPDLHSELNLSSLELGDSALYFCASSVGTDFYTEAFFGQGTRLTVV.

The chain employs TRBV5-1 and TRBJ1-5, with D possibly being TRBD1 (6 bases). The V end was cut by 4 bases, the J end by 4 bases, with 15 bases between. Germline V gives CDR1 SGHRS, CDR2 YFSETQ. The CDR3 runs to 15 residues. CDR3 region: CASSPVGGANQPQHF. In DNA, the CDR3 is TGCGCCAGCAGCCCCGTTGGGGGGGCTAATCAGCCCCAGCATTTT. Looking up the rest from reference TRBV5-1 and TRBJ1-5 gives the full variable domain: KAGVTQTPRYLIKTRGQQVTLSCSPISGHRSVSWYQQTPGQGLQFLFEYFSETQRNKGNFPGRFSGRQFSNSRSEMNVSTLELGDSALYLCASSPVGGANQPQHFGDGTRLSIL.

The gene calls are TRBV5-1 and TRBJ2-1; the match to TRBD2 covers 10 bases. The CDR3 is made up of 14 amino acids. Germline-derived CDR1 and CDR2 are SGHRS and YFSETQ. Germline trimming cut 4 bases from V and 5 bases from J; bases unmatched to any gene: 3. CDR3 bases: TGCGCCAGCAGCCCACTAGCGGGACACAATGAGCAGTTCTTC. Translation: CASSPLAGHNEQFF.

CDR3 DNA: TGTGCCAGTAGAGAGCAGGGGGCGCGAGGAAACACCATATATTTT. Translated: CASREQGARGNTIYF. This sequence joins TRBV19 and TRBJ1-3; 8 bases align to TRBD1. Germline CDR1 is LNHDA and CDR2 is SQIVND (reference sequence). The CDR3 extends over 15 amino acids. V was pared by 6 bases and J by 4 bases, with 8 bases of the junction left unmatched.

This clone was seen only a few times. The chain joins TRBV7-6 to TRBJ1-3, with unresolved D. CDR3 size: 17 residues. V was pared by 2 bases and J by 0 bases, with 14 bases between. The V gene's germline CDR1 is SGHVS and CDR2 FNYEAQ. CDR3 DNA sequence: TGTGCCAGCAGCTTATACCCAATTGGCACCTCTGGAAACACCATATATTTT. Translating gives CASSLYPIGTSGNTIYF.

This clone was observed a single time. The V call is TRBV7-9, the J call TRBJ1-2; 8 bases map to TRBD1. The CDR3 sequence is 16 residues long. V gave up 0 bases and J gave up 3 bases; unmatched junction bases: 6. Germline V gene sequence: CDR1 SEHNR, CDR2 FQNEAQ (reference sequence). The CDR3 here is CASSLATGALYYGYTF. As DNA, the CDR3 is TGTGCCAGCAGCTTAGCGACAGGGGCCCTTTACTATGGCTACACCTTC.

The chain employs TRBV2 and TRBJ1-1; a weak D match, TRBD1 (5 bases). The V and J ends lost 10 bases and 1 base respectively, with 13 bases between them. The germline V gene encodes CDR1 SNHLY and CDR2 FYNNEI. The CDR3 extends over 13 amino acids. Written as DNA, the CDR3 is TGTGCCACCCATCTCGGGGGGAACACTGAAGCTTTCTTT. It translates to CATHLGGNTEAFF.

With regard to this clone: The same CDR3 can be traced to other DNA sequences in this sample. The chain links TRBV5-1 to TRBJ1-1, with 7 bases lining up with TRBD1. Germline V gene data show CDR1 as SGHRS and CDR2 as YFSETQ. With 4 bases clipped from V and 1 base from J, the junction kept 4 bases outside the gene matches. The CDR3 sequence is 14 residues long. The CDR3 nucleotides read TGCGCCAGCAGCCCTGCAGGGGGGAACACTGAAGCTTTCTTT. This translates into CASSPAGGNTEAFF. The whole variable domain, filled in from reference TRBV5-1 and TRBJ1-1, reads KAGVTQTPRYLIKTRGQQVTLSCSPISGHRSVSWYQQTPGQGLQFLFEYFSETQRNKGNFPGRFSGRQFSNSRSEMNVSTLELGDSALYLCASSPAGGNTEAFFGQGTRLTVV.

The chain combines TRBV19 with TRBJ2-1; possible D gene TRBD2, 5 bases. The CDR3 extends over 18 amino acids. Trimming left V 3 bases short and J 0 bases short, with 18 bases between. Per the germline V gene, CDR1 is LNHDA and CDR2 is SQIVND (reference sequence). The CDR3 is CASSMAGSSLSSYNEQFF. Written as DNA, the CDR3 is TGTGCCAGTAGTATGGCGGGTAGCTCTCTCAGCTCCTACAATGAGCAGTTCTTC.

The chain joins TRBV28 to TRBJ2-1, with D tentatively TRBD2 (7 bases). The CDR3 loop spans 18 amino acids. V was pared by 7 bases and J by 3 bases, with 25 bases between. Germline-derived CDR1 and CDR2 are MDHEN and SYDVKM. DNA of the CDR3: TGTGCCAGCATTCCCAATTTAGGCGGGGGCGATTTCTACAATGAGCAGTTCTTC. Translating gives CASIPNLGGGDFYNEQFF.

This clone was detected only a few times. The chain is built from TRBV9 and TRBJ1-3; the D gene is possibly TRBD1 (5 bases). V lost 6 bases to trimming and J lost 0 bases, with 10 bases between them. The CDR3 loop spans 14 amino acids. Germline CDR1 is SGDLS and CDR2 is YYNGEE. The CDR3 DNA reads as TGTGCCAGCACCCCGACAGTCTCTGGAAACACCATATATTTT. It codes for CASTPTVSGNTIYF. Using reference TRBV9 and TRBJ1-3 for the parts outside the CDR3, the full variable domain is DSGVTQTPKHLITATGQRVTLRCSPRSGDLSVYWYQQSLDQGLQFLIQYYNGEERAKGNILERFSAQQFPDLHSELNLSSLELGDSALYFCASTPTVSGNTIYFGEGSWLTVV.

The CDR3 here is CASSSAGSSGNEQFF. Here the CDR3 DNA reads TGTGCCAGCAGTTCGGCGGGATCCTCGGGCAATGAGCAGTTCTTC. The rearrangement links TRBV27 to TRBJ2-1; the D gene is possibly TRBD2 (6 bases). Germline V gene data show CDR1 as MNHEY and CDR2 as SMNVEV (reference sequence). The ends were cut back, 4 bases at V and 6 bases at J, with 16 bases in the middle. The CDR3 has 15 residues.

The chain links TRBV5-1 to TRBJ2-7, with 10 bases identical to TRBD2. V lost 0 bases to trimming and J lost 7 bases; unmatched junction nucleotides: 4. The CDR3 is made up of 14 amino acids. Germline V CDR1 and CDR2: SGHRS, YFSETQ. CDR3 in amino acids: CASSLELAGTEQYF. Here the CDR3 DNA reads TGCGCCAGCAGCTTGGAACTAGCGGGGACGGAGCAGTACTTC.

The V call is TRBV5-4, the J call TRBJ1-6; 7 bases are shared with TRBD1. Germline-derived CDR1 and CDR2 are SGHNT and YYREEE (reference sequence). The CDR3 covers 14 residues. The trim removed 4 bases at V and 4 bases at J, leaving 2 bases unmatched. The CDR3 protein is CASSPTGYNSPLHF. The CDR3 DNA follows: TGTGCCAGCAGCCCGACAGGGTATAATTCACCCCTCCACTTT.

The chain links TRBV11-2 to TRBJ1-1; D is perhaps TRBD1 (5 bases). CDR1 is SGHAT and CDR2 is FQNNGV in the germline V gene. CDR3 length equals 14 residues. The V end was cut by 5 bases, the J end by 2 bases, with 12 bases between. DNA for the CDR3: TGTGCCAGCAGCCGCCGGACAAGAAACACTGAAGCTTTCTTT. Translated, it gives CASSRRTRNTEAFF.

This chain uses TRBV11-2 with TRBJ2-3, with 7 nucleotides matching TRBD2. CDR1 and CDR2 (germline): SGHAT, FQNNGV. V shed 4 bases, J shed 2 bases, and the junction held 15 bases outside the gene matches. This CDR3 has 18 residues. This CDR3 is CASSSPSLAGLPTDTQYF. The CDR3 nucleotides read TGTGCCAGCAGCTCCCCATCTCTGGCGGGACTACCCACAGATACGCAGTATTTT. Complete variable domain (other parts from reference TRBV11-2 and TRBJ2-3): EAGVAQSPRYKIIEKRQSVAFWCNPISGHATLYWYQQILGQGPKLLIQFQNNGVVDDSQLPKDRFSAERLKGVDSTLKIQPAKLEDSAVYLCASSSPSLAGLPTDTQYFGPGTRLTVL.

V usage is TRBV2 and J usage is TRBJ2-3; D possibly corresponds to TRBD2 (6 bases). The CDR3 runs to 13 residues. Germline lookup yields CDR1 SNHLY and CDR2 FYNNEI. Trimming left V 10 bases short and J 0 bases short, with 11 bases between. In DNA, the CDR3 is TGTGCCACCGGGACTCTGAGCACAGATACGCAGTATTTT. The encoded protein is CATGTLSTDTQYF.

The chain is built from TRBV2 and TRBJ1-5; weak D call: TRBD1 (5 bases). From germline, CDR1 is SNHLY and CDR2 FYNNEI. This CDR3 has 14 amino acids. The ends were cut back, 4 bases at V and 2 bases at J, with 9 bases in the middle. The CDR3 region has the DNA TGTGCCAGCAGTGCCCAGGGTGGCAATCAGCCCCAGCATTTT. Translating it yields CASSAQGGNQPQHF.

The CDR3 nucleotides read TGTGCCAGCAGTCCCACGGGTACGGCAAACTATGGCTACACCTTC. Amino acids: CASSPTGTANYGYTF. This chain uses TRBV11-2 with TRBJ1-2, with no clear D. This CDR3 region has 15 residues. The germline V gene encodes CDR1 SGHAT and CDR2 FQNNGV. V was cut by 6 bases and J by 2 bases, with 16 bases left in between.

The rearrangement uses TRBV15 and TRBJ2-7, with 7 bases that match TRBD1. Germline V gene data show CDR1 as LNHNV and CDR2 as YYDKDF (reference sequence). V lost 3 bases, J lost 1 base, and 3 bases stayed unmatched. This CDR3 comprises 14 residues. CDR3 sequence reads: CATSRDRSSYEQYF. For the CDR3, the DNA is TGTGCCACCAGCAGGGACAGGAGTTCCTACGAGCAGTACTTC.

The chain combines TRBV28 with TRBJ1-3; 7 bases are a match to TRBD1. CDR1 is MDHEN, CDR2 SYDVKM, per germline. The V segment lost 3 bases and the J segment 0 bases; nucleotides outside the gene matches: 5. CDR3 length: 16 amino acids. In DNA, the CDR3 is TGTGCCAGCAGTTTTCAGACAGGGAGCTCTGGAAACACCATATATTTT. Translation gives CASSFQTGSSGNTIYF.

V and J are TRBV3-1 (or the pseudogene TRBV3-2) and TRBJ2-5; 11 positions match TRBD1. Looked up from germline, CDR1 is LGHDT and CDR2 is YNNKEL (reference sequence). The V and J ends lost 1 base and 5 bases, in that order; junction bases with no gene match: 12. The CDR3 contains 18 residues. CDR3 residues: CASSQAVPGQGDRETQYF. CDR3 coding DNA: TGTGCCAGCAGCCAAGCGGTCCCGGGACAGGGGGACCGGGAGACCCAGTACTTC.

The CDR3 loop is CASSLDGRAGWYGYTF. The CDR3 DNA sequence: TGTGCCAGCAGCTTAGATGGCCGGGCGGGTTGGTATGGCTACACCTTC. The chain couples TRBV11-3 to TRBJ1-2; no clear D gene. V shed 0 bases and J shed 5 bases, with 16 bases lying between them. Germline V lookup: CDR1 SGHNT, CDR2 YENEEA. The CDR3 has 16 residues.

This rearrangement joins TRBV6-5 to TRBJ1-2; TRBD1 matches at 8 bases. Germline CDR1 reads MNHEY; CDR2 reads SVGAGI. V gave up 5 bases and J gave up 4 bases; unmatched junction bases: 9. The CDR3 is made up of 15 amino acids. CDR3 amino acids: CASSPTGGGFYGYTF. The CDR3 nucleotides are TGTGCCAGCAGTCCCACAGGGGGAGGTTTCTATGGCTACACCTTC.